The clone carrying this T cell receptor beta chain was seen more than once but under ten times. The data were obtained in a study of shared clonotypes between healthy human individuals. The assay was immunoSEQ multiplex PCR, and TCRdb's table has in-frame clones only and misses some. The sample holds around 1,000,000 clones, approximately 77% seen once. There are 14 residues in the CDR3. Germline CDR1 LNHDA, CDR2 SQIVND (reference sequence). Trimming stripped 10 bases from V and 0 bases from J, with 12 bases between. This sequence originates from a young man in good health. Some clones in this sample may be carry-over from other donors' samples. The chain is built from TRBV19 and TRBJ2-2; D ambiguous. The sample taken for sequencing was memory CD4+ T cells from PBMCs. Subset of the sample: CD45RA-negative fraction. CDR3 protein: CATSSNANTGELFF. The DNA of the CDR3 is TGTGCCACCAGTAGTAACGCGAACACCGGGGAGCTGTTTTTT. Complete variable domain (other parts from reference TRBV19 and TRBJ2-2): DGGITQSPKYLFRKEGQNVTLSCEQNLNHDAMYWYRQDPGQGLRLIYYSQIVNDFQKGDIAEGYSVSREKKESFPLTVTSAQKNPTAFYLCATSSNANTGELFFGEGSRLTVL.